The present T cell receptor (beta chain) was sequenced within a study of Ad26.COV2.S vaccination and SARS-CoV-2 variants. Background on the study: Intramuscular Ad26.COV2.S doses were given once or twice, 56 days apart. Study-wide results and caveats: Greater spike-specific TCR breadth was seen in vaccine recipients than in placebo recipients. Marked by substantial breadth, spike-specific CD8+ and CD4+ T cell responses were reportedly seen after vaccination.

Only in-frame clones appear in the TCRdb table, and some are missing; sequencing was by immunoSEQ multiplex PCR. The sample has 350,000 to 500,000 clones; 75% to 95% are singletons. CDR3 length: 12 amino acids. Germline V gene data show CDR1 as SEHNR and CDR2 as FQNEAQ (reference sequence). Trimming left V 6 bases short and J 4 bases short, with 8 bases between. The treatment denotes: around 19 received Ad26.COV2.S at low or high dose, single or two shots; several received placebo; per-sample allocation not given. Vaccine and placebo recipients were sampled on day 63 after the first injection. Expressing Wuhan-strain SARS-CoV-2 spike, an Ad26 vector served as the vaccine. This clone was detected only once. The antigen remains undetermined.

The specimen was peripheral blood, collected in a trial of Ad26.COV2.S vaccine versus placebo. The V and J genes are TRBV7-9 and TRBJ2-3, with D hard to call. The receptor was derived from a person aged 18-60 years who received the Ad26.COV2.S COVID-19 vaccine or a placebo. The CDR3 loop reads CASSRGADTQYF. In DNA, the CDR3 is TGTGCCAGCAGTAGAGGTGCAGATACGCAGTATTTT.